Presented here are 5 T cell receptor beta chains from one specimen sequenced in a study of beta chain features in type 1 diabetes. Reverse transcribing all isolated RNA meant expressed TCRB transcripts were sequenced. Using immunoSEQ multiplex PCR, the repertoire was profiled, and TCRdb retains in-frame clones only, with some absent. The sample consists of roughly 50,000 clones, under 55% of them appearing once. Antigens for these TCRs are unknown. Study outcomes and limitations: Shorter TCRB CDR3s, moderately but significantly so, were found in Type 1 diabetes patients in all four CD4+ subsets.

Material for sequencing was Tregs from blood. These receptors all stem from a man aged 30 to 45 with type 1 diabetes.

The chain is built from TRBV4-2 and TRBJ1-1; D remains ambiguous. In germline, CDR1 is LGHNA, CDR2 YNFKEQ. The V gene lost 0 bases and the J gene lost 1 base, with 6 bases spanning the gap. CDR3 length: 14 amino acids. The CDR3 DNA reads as TGTGCCAGCAGCCAAGAGGGCCGGAACACTGAAGCTTTCTTT. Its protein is CASSQEGRNTEAFF.

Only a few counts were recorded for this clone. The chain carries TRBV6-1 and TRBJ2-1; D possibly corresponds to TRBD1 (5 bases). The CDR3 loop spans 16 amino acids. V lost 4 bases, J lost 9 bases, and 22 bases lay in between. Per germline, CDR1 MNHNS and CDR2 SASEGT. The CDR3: CASSVLGQATFGEQFF. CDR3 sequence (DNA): TGTGCCAGCAGTGTACTGGGGCAGGCAACATTCGGTGAGCAGTTCTTC.

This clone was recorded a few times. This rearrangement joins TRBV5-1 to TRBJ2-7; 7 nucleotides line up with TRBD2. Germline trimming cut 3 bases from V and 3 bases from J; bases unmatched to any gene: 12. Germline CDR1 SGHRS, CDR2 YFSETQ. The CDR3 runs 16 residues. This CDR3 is CASSWNTGTKLYEQYF. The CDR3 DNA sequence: TGCGCCAGCAGCTGGAATACCGGGACTAAACTCTACGAGCAGTACTTC.

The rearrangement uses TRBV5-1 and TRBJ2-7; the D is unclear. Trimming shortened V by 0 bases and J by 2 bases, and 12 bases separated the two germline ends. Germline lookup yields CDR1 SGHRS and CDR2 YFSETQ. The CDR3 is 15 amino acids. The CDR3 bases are TGCGCCAGCAGCTTGGAGGCGGCTAGTCCCTACGAGCAGTACTTC. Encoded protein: CASSLEAASPYEQYF. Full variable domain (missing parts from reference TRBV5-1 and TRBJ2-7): KAGVTQTPRYLIKTRGQQVTLSCSPISGHRSVSWYQQTPGQGLQFLFEYFSETQRNKGNFPGRFSGRQFSNSRSEMNVSTLELGDSALYLCASSLEAASPYEQYFGPGTRLTVT.

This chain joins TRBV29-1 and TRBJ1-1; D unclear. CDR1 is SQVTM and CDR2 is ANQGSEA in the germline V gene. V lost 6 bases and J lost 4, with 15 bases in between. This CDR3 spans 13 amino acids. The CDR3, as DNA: TGCAGCGTGAGGGTGGGTTCCGGCACTGAAGCTTTCTTT. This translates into CSVRVGSGTEAFF. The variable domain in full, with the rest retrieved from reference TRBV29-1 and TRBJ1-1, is SAVISQKPSRDICQRGTSLTIQCQVDSQVTMMFWYRQQPGQSLTLIATANQGSEATYESGFVIDKFPISRPNLTFSTLTVSNMSPEDSSIYLCSVRVGSGTEAFFGQGTRLTVV.